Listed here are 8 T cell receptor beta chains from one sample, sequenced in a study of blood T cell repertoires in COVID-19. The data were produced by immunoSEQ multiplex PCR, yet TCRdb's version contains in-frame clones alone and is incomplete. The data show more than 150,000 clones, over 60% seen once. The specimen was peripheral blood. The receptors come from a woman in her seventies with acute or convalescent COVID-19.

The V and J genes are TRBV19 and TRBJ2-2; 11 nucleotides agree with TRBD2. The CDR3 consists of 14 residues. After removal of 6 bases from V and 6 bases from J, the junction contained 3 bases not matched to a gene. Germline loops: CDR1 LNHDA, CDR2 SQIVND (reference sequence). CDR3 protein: CASSDSGRAGELFF. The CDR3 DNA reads TGTGCCAGTAGCGATAGCGGGAGGGCCGGGGAGCTGTTTTTT.

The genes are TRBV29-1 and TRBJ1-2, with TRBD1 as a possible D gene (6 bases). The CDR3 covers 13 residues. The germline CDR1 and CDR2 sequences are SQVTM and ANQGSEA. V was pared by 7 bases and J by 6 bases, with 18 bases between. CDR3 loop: CSAGLQGIDGYTF. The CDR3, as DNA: TGCAGCGCGGGCCTCCAGGGGATCGATGGCTACACCTTC.

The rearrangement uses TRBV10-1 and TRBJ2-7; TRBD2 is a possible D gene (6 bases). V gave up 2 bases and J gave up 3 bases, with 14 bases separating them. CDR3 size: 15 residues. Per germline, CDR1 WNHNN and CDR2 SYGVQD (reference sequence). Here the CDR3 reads CASSELLGGNYEQYF. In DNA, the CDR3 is TGCGCCAGCAGTGAGCTACTTGGGGGGAACTACGAGCAGTACTTC.

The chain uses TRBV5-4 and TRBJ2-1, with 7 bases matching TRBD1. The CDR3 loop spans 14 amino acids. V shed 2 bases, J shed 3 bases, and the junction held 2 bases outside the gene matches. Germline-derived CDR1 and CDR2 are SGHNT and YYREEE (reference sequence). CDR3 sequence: CASSFGDSYNEQFF. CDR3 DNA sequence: TGTGCCAGCAGCTTCGGGGACAGCTACAATGAGCAGTTCTTC.

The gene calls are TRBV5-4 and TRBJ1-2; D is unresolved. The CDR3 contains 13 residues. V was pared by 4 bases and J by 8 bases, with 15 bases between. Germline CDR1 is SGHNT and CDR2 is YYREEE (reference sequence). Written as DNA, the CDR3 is TGTGCCAGCAGCGCCGGAGCCGGCAAGGGCTACACCTTC. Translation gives CASSAGAGKGYTF.

CDR3 in DNA: TGTGCCACTCGACAGCTCGACTCTGGAAACACCATATATTTT. It codes for CATRQLDSGNTIYF. The chain has TRBV6-6 and TRBJ1-3; TRBD1 might be the D (5 bases). V lost 10 bases, J lost 0 bases, and 13 bases lay in between. CDR3 size: 14 residues. Germline CDR1 and CDR2: MNHNY and SVGAGI (reference sequence).

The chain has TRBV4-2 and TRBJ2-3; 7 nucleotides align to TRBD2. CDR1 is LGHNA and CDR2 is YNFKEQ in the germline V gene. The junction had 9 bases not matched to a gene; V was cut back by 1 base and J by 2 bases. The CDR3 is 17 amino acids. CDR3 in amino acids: CASSQGEGGGYTDTQYF. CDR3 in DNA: TGTGCCAGCAGCCAAGGGGAGGGCGGAGGGTACACAGATACGCAGTATTTT.

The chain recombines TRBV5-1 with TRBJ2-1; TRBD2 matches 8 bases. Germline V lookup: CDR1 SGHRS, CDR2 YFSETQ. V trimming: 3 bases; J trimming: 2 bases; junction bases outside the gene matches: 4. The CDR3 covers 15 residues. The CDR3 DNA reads TGCGCCAGCAGCTCGACTAGCGATCCCTACAATGAGCAGTTCTTC. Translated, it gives CASSSTSDPYNEQFF.